This T cell receptor (beta chain) was captured by sequencing in a study of T cell repertoires in cytomegalovirus infection. Across the whole study: Selected CMV epitopes included recently identified HLA-C-restricted ones as well as well-studied HLA-B-restricted ones.

TCRdb fed the reads into MiXCR, producing one record per CDR3 protein. The sample lists about 830,000 distinct CDR3 sequences; 30% to 35% were seen once. The CDR3 length is 17 residues. Germline CDR1 reads LGHNT; CDR2 reads FRNRAP. Trimming cost V 0 bases and J 1 base, with 15 bases left between them. This clonotype came up a few times. Its specificity is unknown. Sequenced here: cultured CD8+ T cells from PBMCs, sampled from culture after CMV antigen stimulation. V gene TRBV12-5 combines with J gene TRBJ2-5, with a tentative D call TRBD2 (5 bases). This TCR derives from a human donor in good health (CMV status not recorded). Some clones in this sample may be carry-over from other donors' samples. The CDR3, as DNA: TGTGCTAGTGGTTTGGTACTTATTGAGGGTGCCCAAGAGACCCAGTACTTC. It yields the protein CASGLVLIEGAQETQYF.